Sequencing of this TCR beta chain was carried out in a study of shared T cell receptors in the human thymus. Trimming cost V 10 bases and J 4 bases, with 17 bases left between them. The CDR3 is 13 amino acids. Germline CDR1 is WSHSY and CDR2 is SAAADI. The assay was immunoSEQ multiplex PCR, and TCRdb's table has in-frame clones only and misses some. This repertoire shows hundreds of thousands of clones, 80% to 90% found once; its top ten account for 0.009% to 0.0095%. The same data also went into a second study, on human thymus T cells. As reported in that work: Having corrective surgery for congenital heart defects, healthy Finnish infants were the ones who donated. Thymus tissue was removed during corrective cardiac surgery. Highly overlapping thymic repertoires in unrelated individuals were reported by related research.

The TCR originated in a boy younger than two with a congenital heart defect. Sequences were obtained from thymocytes. The chain combines TRBV10-2 with TRBJ2-7; possibly TRBD2 for D (6 bases). CDR3 in amino acids: CATGGVSPYEQYF. DNA of the CDR3: TGCGCCACCGGCGGGGTGAGCCCATACGAGCAGTACTTC.